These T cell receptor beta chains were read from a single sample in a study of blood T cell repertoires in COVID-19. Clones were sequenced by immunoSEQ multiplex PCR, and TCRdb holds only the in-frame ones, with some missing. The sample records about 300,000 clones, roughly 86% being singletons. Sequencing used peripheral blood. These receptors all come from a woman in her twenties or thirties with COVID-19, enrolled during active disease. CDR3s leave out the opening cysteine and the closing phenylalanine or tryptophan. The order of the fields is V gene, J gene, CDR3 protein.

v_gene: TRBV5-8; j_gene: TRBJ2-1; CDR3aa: ASRTALAGVYNEQF
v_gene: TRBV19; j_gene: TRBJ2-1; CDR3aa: ASSMRPGNNEQF
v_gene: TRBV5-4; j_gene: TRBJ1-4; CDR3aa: ASSLQGFNEKLF
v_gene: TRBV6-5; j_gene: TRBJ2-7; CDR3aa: ASGQVYEQY
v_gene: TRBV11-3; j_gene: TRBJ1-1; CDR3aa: ASSRQAGGEAF
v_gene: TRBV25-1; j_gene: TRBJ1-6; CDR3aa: ASRETGVYNSPLH
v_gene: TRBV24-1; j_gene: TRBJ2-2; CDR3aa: ATSDTSAGELF
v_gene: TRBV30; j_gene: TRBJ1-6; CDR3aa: ASMPGTASLNNSPLH
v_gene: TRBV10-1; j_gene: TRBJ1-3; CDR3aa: ASIETGNTIY
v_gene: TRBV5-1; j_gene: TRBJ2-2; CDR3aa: ASSLQNPNTGELF
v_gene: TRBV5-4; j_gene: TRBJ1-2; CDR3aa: ASSPLSGGESIYYGYT
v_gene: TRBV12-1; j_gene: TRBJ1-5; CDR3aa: ASSFAPGVRQPQH
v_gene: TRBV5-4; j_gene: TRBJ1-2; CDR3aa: ASSRQGIGYT
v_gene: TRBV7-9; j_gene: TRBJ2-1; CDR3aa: ASSSLTRKNEQF